Below are 20 T cell receptor beta chains sequenced from a single sample in a study of blood T cell repertoires in COVID-19. Sequencing was performed with immunoSEQ multiplex PCR; in TCRdb, only in-frame clones are kept and a portion is missing. The data show approximately 60,000 clones, approximately 80% seen once. Sequencing was done on a sample of peripheral blood. Every receptor here comes from a woman older than 75 with active or convalescent COVID-19.

This clone was seen more than once but under ten times. Other nucleotide sequences from this sample produce the same CDR3. V gene TRBV7-3 combines with J gene TRBJ1-3, with a weak D call TRBD1 (6 bases). V lost 5 bases and J lost 3, with 14 bases in between. Germline values: CDR1 SGHTA, CDR2 FQGTGA. The length of the CDR3 is 15 residues. The CDR3 DNA reads as TGTGCCAGCAGCCTGTCGGGGGGCTATGGAAACACCATATATTTT. Translation gives CASSLSGGYGNTIYF.

The CDR3 sequence: CASSGAGTGYRTEAFF. The CDR3 DNA follows: TGTGCCAGCAGTGGGGCCGGGACAGGGTATCGGACTGAAGCTTTCTTT. This chain links TRBV6-1 with TRBJ1-1, with TRBD1 identical over 9 bases. Germline V gene lookup returns CDR1 MNHNS and CDR2 SASEGT. Unmatched junction bases numbered 11, after V lost 4 bases and J lost 5 bases. The CDR3 covers 16 residues.

The chain uses TRBV7-3 and TRBJ1-3; D remains ambiguous. Trimming pared 2 bases from V and 8 bases from J, leaving 16 bases between. The CDR3 spans 15 residues. Germline V CDR1 and CDR2: SGHTA, FQGTGA. CDR3 sequence: CASSLVGGGVDTIYF. The CDR3 DNA sequence: TGTGCCAGCAGCTTAGTCGGTGGCGGGGTAGACACCATATATTTT.

The chain couples TRBV6-5 to TRBJ1-2, with D hard to call. The V and J ends lost 0 bases and 0 bases respectively, with 8 bases between them. Germline CDR1 reads MNHEY; CDR2 reads SVGAGI. This CDR3 contains 15 residues. CDR3 sequence: CASSYSETANYGYTF. The CDR3 coding sequence is TGTGCCAGCAGTTACTCCGAAACAGCTAACTATGGCTACACCTTC.

This clone has more than one count but fewer than ten. This rearrangement joins TRBV5-1 to TRBJ1-1, with 7 bases fitting TRBD1. V dropped 4 bases and J dropped 4; count of bases not matched to a gene: 7. The V gene's germline CDR1 is SGHRS and CDR2 YFSETQ. The CDR3 length is 14 residues. In DNA form, the CDR3 reads TGCGCCAGCAGCCCGCAGGCAGGGGGCACTGAAGCTTTCTTT. Translation: CASSPQAGGTEAFF.

This clone has just a few counts. The rearrangement joins TRBV2 to TRBJ2-2; 7 positions match TRBD2. The CDR3 runs to 15 residues. Germline loops: CDR1 SNHLY, CDR2 FYNNEI. The trim removed 0 bases at V and 7 bases at J, leaving 5 bases unmatched. CDR3 sequence (DNA): TGTGCCAGCAGTGAAGCGCTTCGGACTAGCGGGGAGCTGTTTTTT. Its translation: CASSEALRTSGELFF.

Only one count was recorded for this clone. This chain links TRBV20-1 with TRBJ1-2; 11 positions agree with TRBD1. V shed 3 bases and J 2 bases; nucleotides not matched to a gene: 8. Germline V gene sequence: CDR1 DFQATT, CDR2 SNEGSKA (reference sequence). The CDR3 totals 16 residues. The CDR3: CSASNFGQGANYGYTF. In DNA, the CDR3 is TGCAGTGCTAGTAATTTCGGACAGGGGGCGAACTATGGCTACACCTTC.

The chain uses TRBV2 and TRBJ1-1; D is ambiguous. The CDR3 length is 14 residues. Trimming removed 7 bases at V and 1 base at J, with 13 bases between. Germline V gene data show CDR1 as SNHLY and CDR2 as FYNNEI. CDR3 in amino acids: CASTRFEGNTEAFF. The CDR3 nucleotides are TGTGCCAGCACCCGCTTCGAGGGGAACACTGAAGCTTTCTTT.

V gene TRBV19 combines with J gene TRBJ2-1; TRBD2 is a possible D gene (6 bases). The length of the CDR3 is 13 residues. Trimming took off 9 bases at V and 6 bases at J, with 15 bases between the two ends. Germline loops: CDR1 LNHDA, CDR2 SQIVND (reference sequence). CDR3 residues: CASAGLDLNEQFF. For the CDR3, the DNA is TGTGCCAGCGCGGGACTGGACCTCAATGAGCAGTTCTTC.

The chain couples TRBV19 to TRBJ1-3, with no clear D. The CDR3 consists of 14 residues. V was trimmed by 1 base and J by 2 bases, leaving 6 bases between them. Germline V CDR1 and CDR2: LNHDA, SQIVND (reference sequence). The DNA of the CDR3 is TGTGCCAGTAGTATAGGGCCACCTGGAAACACCATATATTTT. Translation: CASSIGPPGNTIYF.

This chain links TRBV6-5 with TRBJ2-5, with TRBD1 identical over 8 bases. J gave up 4 bases and V 10 bases, and 8 bases lay outside the gene matches. Germline V gene data show CDR1 as MNHEY and CDR2 as SVGAGI. The CDR3 consists of 13 residues. CDR3 bases: TGTGCCACGACCCGGACAGGGAGAGAGACCCAGTACTTC. It codes for CATTRTGRETQYF.

V is TRBV12-3 or TRBV12-4 and J is TRBJ1-6, with D possibly TRBD1 on 6 matching bases. This CDR3 contains 13 residues. The germline V and J ends were trimmed by 6 bases and 6 bases, with 9 bases remaining between them. The CDR3 is CASSRDINSPLHF. CDR3 nucleotide sequence: TGTGCCAGCAGCCGGGACATTAATTCACCCCTCCACTTT.

The CDR3 coding sequence is TGTGCCAGCAGCCAAGGACAGCAGGGGTCTGAAGCTTTCTTT. This translates into CASSQGQQGSEAFF. The chain uses TRBV3-1 (or the pseudogene TRBV3-2) and TRBJ1-1; tentative D call: TRBD1 (6 bases). Germline-derived CDR1 and CDR2 are LGHDT and YNNKEL (reference sequence). The CDR3 has 14 amino acids. With 1 base removed from V and 6 bases from J, the gap between germline ends came to 12 bases.

The chain uses TRBV15 and TRBJ1-4; 8 nucleotides line up with TRBD1. Looked up from germline, CDR1 is LNHNV and CDR2 is YYDKDF (reference sequence). The V and J ends lost 2 bases and 5 bases, in that order; junction bases with no gene match: 10. This CDR3 contains 17 residues. The CDR3 nucleotides are TGTGCCACCAGCAGACCTAAGGGACAGGCGAGAAATGAAAAACTGTTTTTT. Its protein product is CATSRPKGQARNEKLFF.

This sequence joins TRBV30 and TRBJ2-1; 10 bases line up with TRBD2. The junction had 3 bases not matched to a gene; V was cut back by 4 bases and J by 3 bases. CDR3 length: 14 amino acids. Germline CDR1 is GTSNPN and CDR2 is SVGIG (reference sequence). Written as DNA, the CDR3 is TGTGCCTGGACTAGCGGGGGACTCTACAATGAGCAGTTCTTC. It specifies CAWTSGGLYNEQFF.

V usage is TRBV3-1 (or the pseudogene TRBV3-2) and J usage is TRBJ1-6; D not certain. The CDR3 has 13 residues. V lost 2 bases to trimming and J lost 8 bases, with 7 bases between them. Germline V gene lookup returns CDR1 LGHDT and CDR2 YNNKEL (reference sequence). This CDR3 reads CASSQSEYSPLHF. The DNA for the CDR3 is TGTGCCAGCAGCCAAAGTGAGTATTCACCCCTCCACTTT.

The J gene is TRBJ1-5, the V gene TRBV6-5; D perhaps matches TRBD1 (6 bases). Germline V lookup: CDR1 MNHEY, CDR2 SVGAGI. This CDR3 has 13 residues. Trimming took off 6 bases at V and 6 bases at J, with 12 bases between the two ends. DNA for the CDR3: TGTGCCAGCAGCACTCAACAGGGTCAGCCCCAGCATTTT. It is translated as CASSTQQGQPQHF.

As DNA, the CDR3 is TGTGCCAGCAGTGACCGGGACAGGGCCCCCGGGGAGCTGTTTTTT. Its protein is CASSDRDRAPGELFF. This chain joins TRBV7-9 and TRBJ2-2; TRBD1 matches at 9 bases. Germline V gives CDR1 SEHNR, CDR2 FQNEAQ (reference sequence). V lost 6 bases and J lost 6; bases outside the gene matches: 8. This CDR3 region has 15 residues.

The J gene is TRBJ2-1, the V gene TRBV7-9; 7 bases align to TRBD1. Germline CDR1 reads SEHNR; CDR2 reads FQNEAQ (reference sequence). This CDR3 spans 15 amino acids. Trimming at V came to 6 bases and at J to 4 bases, leaving 9 bases not matched to a gene. CDR3 bases: TGTGCCAGCAGATCGCCGGGACAGTGGTACAATGAGCAGTTCTTC. This encodes CASRSPGQWYNEQFF.

J is TRBJ2-1 and V is TRBV7-2, with TRBD2 identical over 11 bases. CDR1 is SGHTA, CDR2 FQGNSA, per germline. The CDR3 runs to 15 residues. After removal of 3 bases from V and 10 bases from J, the junction contained 8 bases not matched to a gene. CDR3 sequence (DNA): TGTGCCAGCAGCTTCTTTAGCGGGGGGGCTGACGAGCAGTTCTTC. Translated: CASSFFSGGADEQFF.